The 11 T cell receptor beta chains below were found in one sample sequenced in a study of cytomegalovirus exposure and HLA in healthy donors. Researchers ran the PCR with 60 Vbeta and 13 Jbeta primers. Sequencing was performed with immunoSEQ multiplex PCR; in TCRdb, only in-frame clones are kept and a portion is missing. Of 170,000 or so clones in the sample, over 70% are singletons; the top ten hold roughly 3.6%. The specimen was PBMCs. These receptors were collected from a woman aged 55-69 years in good health and CMV-seropositive.

V gene TRBV9 combines with J gene TRBJ1-5, with D perhaps TRBD1 (6 bases). Germline V gene sequence: CDR1 SGDLS, CDR2 YYNGEE. V lost 9 bases and J lost 0, with 31 bases in between. The CDR3 sequence is 20 residues long. Here the CDR3 reads CANPGGPRDGVTYSNQPQHF. Here the CDR3 DNA reads TGTGCCAACCCGGGGGGCCCCCGGGACGGAGTCACGTATAGCAATCAGCCCCAGCATTTT.

The V and J genes are TRBV15 and TRBJ2-7; perhaps TRBD2 as D (5 bases). The germline CDR1 and CDR2 sequences are LNHNV and YYDKDF (reference sequence). V lost 0 bases to trimming and J lost 6 bases, with 9 bases between them. The CDR3 length is 13 residues. CDR3 amino acids: CATSRDTAGEQYF. The CDR3 DNA sequence: TGTGCCACCAGCAGAGATACGGCGGGCGAGCAGTACTTC.

The chain employs TRBV29-1 and TRBJ2-7; TRBD1 agrees at 8 bases. The CDR3 runs to 14 residues. The junction had 14 bases not matched to a gene; V was cut back by 7 bases and J by 6 bases. CDR1 is SQVTM, CDR2 ANQGSEA, per germline. CDR3 DNA: TGCAGCGCTGTATTCCAGGACAGGGCTTTCGAGCAGTACTTC. The encoded protein is CSAVFQDRAFEQYF.

The chain links TRBV5-4 to TRBJ1-2; D gene unclear. V lost 0 bases and J lost 8, with 5 bases in between. Germline V CDR1 and CDR2: SGHNT, YYREEE (reference sequence). This CDR3 comprises 11 residues. The CDR3 DNA sequence: TGTGCCAGCAGCTTGGGTGGCGGCTACACCTTC. Its protein product is CASSLGGGYTF.

As concerns this clone: One end of the junction fails to match germline, which may point to a read error. The chain joins TRBV4-1 to TRBJ2-4; 12 positions agree with TRBD2. The length of the CDR3 is 20 residues. Per germline, CDR1 MGHRA and CDR2 YSYEKL. This CDR3 reads CASSQGLTSGSRVAKNSQYF. The CDR3 bases are TGCGCCAGCAGCCAAGGTTTGACTAGCGGGAGTAGGGTAGCCAAAAACAGTCAGTACTTC.

This clone came up a few times. V is TRBV21-1 and J is TRBJ2-7; the table's TRBD2 call for D was not verified on the DNA. TRBV21-1 is deemed a pseudogene. The CDR3 is made up of 15 amino acids. The CDR3 DNA is TGTGCCAGCAGCATTTCTAGCGGGAGTTCCTACGAGCAGTACTTC. Translating gives CASSISSGSSYEQYF.

This chain uses TRBV6-6 with TRBJ1-2; D gene unclear. The CDR3 contains 14 residues. V shed 0 bases and J shed 4 bases, with 9 bases lying between them. CDR1 and CDR2 from the germline V gene are MNHNY and SVGAGI (reference sequence). As DNA, the CDR3 is TGTGCCAGCAGTTACTCTTGGAGATTCTATGGCTACACCTTC. Translated: CASSYSWRFYGYTF.

The chain links TRBV29-1 to TRBJ2-2; D may be TRBD1 (5 bases). V was trimmed by 7 bases and J by 0 bases, leaving 9 bases between them. There are 13 residues in the CDR3. CDR1 and CDR2 (germline): SQVTM, ANQGSEA. Here the CDR3 DNA reads TGCAGCGCGGACAAATCGAACACCGGGGAGCTGTTTTTT. The encoded protein is CSADKSNTGELFF.

This clone appeared once. CDR3 amino acids: CASSYGSSSHNEQFF. In DNA, the CDR3 is TGTGCCAGCAGTTACGGGTCTAGCAGCCACAATGAGCAGTTCTTC. J is TRBJ2-1 and V is TRBV6-7; maybe TRBD2 (5 bases). TRBV6-7 is an open reading frame whose function is uncertain. With 2 bases removed from V and 5 bases from J, the gap between germline ends came to 13 bases. CDR3 size: 15 residues.

CDR3 nucleotide sequence: TGTGCCAGCAGCGCCGACTATACCTACGAGCAGTACTTC. Translated: CASSADYTYEQYF. This chain uses TRBV11-2 with TRBJ2-5, with D possibly matching TRBD2 (5 bases). The assigned J gene may be wrong: the sequence end matches TRBJ2-7 better. The CDR3 spans 13 residues. The germline CDR1 and CDR2 sequences are SGHAT and FQNNGV.

The chain carries TRBV6-4 and TRBJ2-2, with TRBD1 identical over 7 bases. V dropped 4 bases and J dropped 1; count of bases not matched to a gene: 0. This CDR3 has 14 amino acids. Germline lookup yields CDR1 MRHNA and CDR2 SNTAGT. Here the CDR3 reads CASSGDRNTGELFF. The CDR3 bases are TGTGCCAGCAGTGGGGACAGGAACACCGGGGAGCTGTTTTTT.